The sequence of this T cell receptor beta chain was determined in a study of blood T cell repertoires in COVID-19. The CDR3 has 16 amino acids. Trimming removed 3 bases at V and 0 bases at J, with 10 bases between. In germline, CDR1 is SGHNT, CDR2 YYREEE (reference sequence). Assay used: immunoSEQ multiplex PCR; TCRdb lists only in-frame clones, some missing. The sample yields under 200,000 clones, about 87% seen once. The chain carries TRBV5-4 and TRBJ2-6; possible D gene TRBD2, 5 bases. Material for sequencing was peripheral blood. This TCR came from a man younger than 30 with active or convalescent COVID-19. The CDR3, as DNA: TGTGCCAGCAGCTGGGGAGACACCTCTGGGGCCAACGTCCTGACTTTC. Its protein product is CASSWGDTSGANVLTF.